This T cell receptor (beta chain) was retrieved from a study of T cells in Graves' hyperthyroidism and ophthalmopathy (dated 2019 in TCRdb). With respect to the entire study: A discovery cohort of about a hundred patients, fewer than 50 with Graves' ophthalmopathy and 55 to 65 with stable Graves' hyperthyroidism, was used to find distinguishing TCR V-J signatures. The paper reports TCR Vbeta CDR3 sequencing of approximately 140 peripheral blood samples: 40 or so ophthalmopathy, fewer than 80 hyperthyroidism and roughly 17 progressor patients. Prospective prediction of ophthalmopathy was tested in an independent validation cohort of approximately 18 hyperthyroidism patients and around 16 patients who later progressed to ophthalmopathy. The 75 to 100 discovery patients were randomly divided into training and test sets at a 7:3 ratio. Following sampling, methimazole starting at 30 mg daily was given to hyperthyroidism patients, and high-dose intravenous methylprednisolone was given to ophthalmopathy patients. Thyroid tissue and blood T-cell repertoires from several Graves' hyperthyroidism patients were also compared in the study. Study-wide conclusions, independent of this receptor: Blood samples also contained most of the expanded thyroid clonotypes (frequency above 0.001), which suggests that blood repertoires may reflect thyroid immune responses. No statistical method was used to fix the sample size in advance, and group allocation was not hidden from the investigators. In cross-validation, a model built on a 13 V-J signature told ophthalmopathy apart from stable hyperthyroidism with over 85% sensitivity and about 81% specificity, and in testing the same model reached 80%/75%. In validation, progression to ophthalmopathy was predicted by the model with roughly 69% sensitivity and 72% to 80% specificity, a median of approximately 6.5 months before onset.

Stable Graves' hyperthyroidism was defined as the absence of progression to ophthalmopathy over 18 months of follow-up. Hyperthyroidism patients were newly diagnosed, had a disease duration of under 2 months, and were aged 18 to 65 years. Exclusion was applied to patients with uncontrolled infections, other autoimmune diseases, pregnancy or lactation. Diagnoses were established on the basis of clinical symptoms, serum thyroxine and TRAb, thyroid ultrasound, and orbital computed tomography. Trizol reagent was used to extract total RNA, and RNA quality was then checked on an Agilent 2100 Bioanalyzer. The table lists this clonotype with a few counts. Its antigen is currently not known. No quality values exist for individual bases; no much larger clone is one base distant. Including cysteine and phenylalanine, the CDR3 has 14 amino acids. Only CDR3 DNA remains: 42 bases, in frame from the first base. In the germline V gene, CDR1 corresponds to SGHRS and CDR2 to YFSETQ. The junction carries 7 bases between V and J, which are trimmed by 0 bases and 4 bases respectively.

The TCR beta CDR3 regions were amplified from the RNA transcripts. The TCR CDR3 was subjected to a first round of RT-PCR using the HTBI primer set and the Qiagen OneStep RT-PCR kit. The libraries were constructed in a second round of multiplex PCR and then size-selected and purified. Libraries were sequenced paired-end with 100 bp reads on an Illumina HiSeq2000. Per the original workflow: Raw data were processed with SOAPnuke, discarding reads with adapters, uncalled bases, mean Phred below 15, or no exact constant-primer or identifier match. High-quality paired reads were merged using COPE v1.2.5, and each unique nucleotide sequence was defined as a clonotype. MiTCR v1.1 was used to align the clonotypes against IMGT TRBV, TRBD and TRBJ reference segments. Only V-J combinations with frequency above 0.0001, covering 99% to 99.2% of repertoires, were analysed. A TCS score was defined as the ratio of F50 (clonal expansion) to E x V (chaos), with BLOSUM62-based TCRdist applied between CDR3 peptides within each V-J. Welch's t-statistics and random forest reduced fewer than 550 V-J features to about 13, which were used in a naive Bayes classifier (R e1071). Thyroid-blood repertoire similarity was quantified with the Morisita-Horn index. TCRdb handled the public reads itself, with Q25 trimming in fastp and clone calling in MiXCR, and kept productive beta chains. When rows share a CDR3 protein, they turn into one entry using the most common DNA and genes. The V and J calls were not made by the authors but by TCRdb's processing. Present in this sample are roughly 570,000 distinct CDR3 sequences, around 42% of which were seen just once. Approximately 7.5% of the sample goes to the ten largest clones.

The V and J genes are TRBV5-1 and TRBJ1-4, with the identity of the D gene unclear. This TCR derives from a woman between 18 and 30 years old with Graves' hyperthyroidism. The sequenced material came from peripheral blood or thyroid tissue (not recorded which). CDR3 loop: CASSLGALNEKLFF. Read as DNA, the sequence is TGCGCCAGCAGCTTGGGGGCCCTTAATGAAAAACTGTTTTTT.